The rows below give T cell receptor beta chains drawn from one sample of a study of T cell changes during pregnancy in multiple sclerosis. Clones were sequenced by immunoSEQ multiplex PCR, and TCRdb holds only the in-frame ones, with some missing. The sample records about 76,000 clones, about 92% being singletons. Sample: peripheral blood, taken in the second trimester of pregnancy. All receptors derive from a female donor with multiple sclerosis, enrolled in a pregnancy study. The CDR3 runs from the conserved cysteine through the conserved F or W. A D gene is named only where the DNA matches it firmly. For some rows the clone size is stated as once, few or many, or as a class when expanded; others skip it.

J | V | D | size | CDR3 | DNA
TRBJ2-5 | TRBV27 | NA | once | CASSSFDRGIGTQYF | TGTGCCAGCAGTTCCTTTGATCGGGGTATTGGGACCCAGTACTTC
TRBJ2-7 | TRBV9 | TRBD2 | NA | CASSVGLAGGLSSYEQYF | TGTGCCAGCAGCGTGGGACTAGCGGGGGGCCTAAGCTCCTACGAGCAGTACTTC
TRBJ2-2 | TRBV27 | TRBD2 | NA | CASSWLAGGRNTGELFF | TGTGCCAGCAGTTGGCTAGCGGGGGGACGGAACACCGGGGAGCTGTTTTTT
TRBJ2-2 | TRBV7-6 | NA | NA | CASSLVLEGGELFF | TGTGCCAGCAGCTTAGTACTAGAGGGCGGGGAGCTGTTTTTT
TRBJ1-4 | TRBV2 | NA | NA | CASSEGTQSSNEKLFF | TGTGCCAGCAGTGAGGGGACTCAGAGTTCTAATGAAAAACTGTTTTTT
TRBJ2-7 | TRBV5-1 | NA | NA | CASRDSSYEQYF | TGCGCCAGCAGGGACAGTTCCTACGAGCAGTACTTC
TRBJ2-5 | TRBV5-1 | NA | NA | CASSRRLRETQYF | TGCGCCAGCAGCCGCCGACTGAGAGAGACCCAGTACTTC
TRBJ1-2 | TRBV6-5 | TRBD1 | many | CASTKTGGEAYGYTF | TGTGCCAGCACCAAAACAGGGGGAGAGGCCTATGGCTACACCTTC
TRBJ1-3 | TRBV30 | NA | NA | CAWSVLGGRSGNTIYF | TGTGCCTGGAGTGTACTGGGGGGTAGGTCTGGAAACACCATATATTTT
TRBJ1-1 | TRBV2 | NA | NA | CASVPSRGSSTEAFF | TGTGCCAGCGTCCCTAGCAGGGGTTCTAGCACTGAAGCTTTCTTT
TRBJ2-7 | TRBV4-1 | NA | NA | CASSPAPGSYEQYF | TGCGCCAGCAGCCCGGCACCAGGTTCCTACGAGCAGTACTTC
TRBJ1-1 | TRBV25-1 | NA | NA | CASSAPTVLNTEAFF | TGTGCCAGCAGTGCCCCGACAGTCCTGAACACTGAAGCTTTCTTT
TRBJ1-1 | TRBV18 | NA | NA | CASSQNTEAFF | TGTGCCAGCTCCCAAAACACTGAAGCTTTCTTT
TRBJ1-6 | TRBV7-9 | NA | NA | CASSTIGQYNSPLHF | TGTGCCAGCAGCACAATAGGACAGTATAATTCACCCCTCCACTTT
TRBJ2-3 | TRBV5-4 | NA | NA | CASSTGSGDTQYF | TGTGCCAGCAGCACCGGGTCGGGAGATACGCAGTATTTT
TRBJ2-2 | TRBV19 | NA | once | CASNYGGNTGELFF | TGTGCCAGTAATTACGGGGGGAACACCGGGGAGCTGTTTTTT
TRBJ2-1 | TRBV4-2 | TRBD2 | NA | CASSQTLAGGNEQFF | TGTGCCAGCAGCCAAACCCTAGCGGGGGGTAATGAGCAGTTCTTC